The present entry profiles one T cell receptor (beta chain) with its context. What it recognizes is unknown. The V end lost 2 bases, the J end lost 0 bases, and 10 bases lay between the germline ends. Germline V gene data show CDR1 as MNHEY and CDR2 as SVGAGI. The CDR3 is 15 amino acids. These data come from a study of cytomegalovirus exposure and HLA in healthy donors. The PCR made use of 60 Vbeta and 13 Jbeta primers. Generated by immunoSEQ multiplex PCR, the TCRdb table keeps only in-frame clones and is missing some. The sample records approximately 110,000 clones, just over 15% being singletons. General observations from the study: It was only CMV serostatus that was available as immune exposure information.

The sequence came from a woman younger than 35 in good health and CMV-seronegative. The sequencing sample was made of PBMCs. This chain uses TRBV6-5 with TRBJ1-1, with TRBD1 as a possible D gene (6 bases). CDR3 loop: CASSYGTGLNTEAFF. The CDR3 coding sequence is TGTGCCAGCAGTTACGGAACAGGGCTGAACACTGAAGCTTTCTTT.